This T cell receptor beta chain comes out of a study of T cell responses to AZD1222 COVID-19 vaccine. Study results and caveats: Elevations in Spike-specific TCR breadth and depth followed administration of two AZD1222 doses. Sampled repertoires all dated from after the peak T cell response.

Here immunoSEQ multiplex PCR was the method, and the copy in TCRdb shows in-frame clones only, minus some. The sample consists of 150,000 to 190,000 clones, 75% to 90% of them appearing once. This clone was seen a handful of times. Its target is unknown. V dropped 3 bases and J dropped 3; count of bases not matched to a gene: 3. Per germline, CDR1 SGHAT and CDR2 FQNNGV. The CDR3 consists of 15 residues. The source of this sequence is an adult who had recovered from COVID-19. This rearrangement joins TRBV11-2 to TRBJ2-7; 12 positions match TRBD2. This specimen was peripheral blood, taken after recovery from COVID-19. CDR3 residues: CASSLTSGSSYEQYF. The CDR3 DNA is TGTGCCAGCAGCTTGACTAGCGGGAGTAGCTACGAGCAGTACTTC.